This T cell receptor beta chain was documented in a study of shared clonotypes between healthy human individuals. The overall study: Participating donors consisted of two women and a few men aged 18 to 49. General observations from the study: Generally, naive subsets (rather than memory subsets) showed larger estimated richness.

The V end lost 2 bases, the J end lost 2 bases, and 11 bases lay between the germline ends. This CDR3 is 15 amino acids long. Germline V gene sequence: CDR1 MDHEN, CDR2 SYDVKM. Around 200 ng DNA, tens of thousands of T cell genomes, went into each sorted-subset replicate PCR. Here immunoSEQ multiplex PCR was the method, and the copy in TCRdb shows in-frame clones only, minus some. The repertoire has roughly 2.2 million clones, 85% to 95% of them found once; the top ten carry 0.3% to 0.4%. Concerning this clone itself: Its antigen is not known.

V is TRBV28 and J is TRBJ2-3; D is unclear. This TCR derives from a man aged 18-30 years in good health. Some clones in this sample may be carry-over from other donors' samples. The source material was naive CD4+ T cells from PBMCs. Subset described: CD45RA+ positively selected. The CDR3 region has the DNA TGTGCCAGCAGTTTACTACAGCGATTCACAGATACGCAGTATTTT. Residues: CASSLLQRFTDTQYF.